Shown below are 5 T cell receptor beta chains from a single sample sequenced in a study of response to subunit inactivated influenza vaccine. TCRdb fed the RT-PCR reads into MiXCR, producing one record per CDR3 protein. The profile shows approximately 500,000 distinct CDR3 sequences, 13% of them singletons. Material: PBMCs from blood, obtained about 6 weeks after vaccination. These receptor sequences come from a man aged 45 to 65 who received an inactivated influenza vaccine.

This clonotype was seen more than once but under ten times. The rearrangement links TRBV11-2 to TRBJ2-3; a weak D match, TRBD1 (6 bases). The CDR3 is made up of 14 amino acids. Looked up from germline, CDR1 is SGHAT and CDR2 is FQNNGV. The V end was cut by 3 bases, the J end by 4 bases, with 11 bases between. The CDR3 DNA is TGTGCCAGCAGCTTCGCAGGGGAGTCAGATACGCAGTATTTT. Residues: CASSFAGESDTQYF. The full variable domain, its missing parts supplied by reference TRBV11-2 and TRBJ2-3, is EAGVAQSPRYKIIEKRQSVAFWCNPISGHATLYWYQQILGQGPKLLIQFQNNGVVDDSQLPKDRFSAERLKGVDSTLKIQPAKLEDSAVYLCASSFAGESDTQYFGPGTRLTVL.

V gene TRBV5-1 combines with J gene TRBJ2-1; D ambiguous. The CDR3 covers 16 residues. Germline assignment: CDR1 SGHRS and CDR2 YFSETQ. The V gene lost 2 bases and the J gene lost 6 bases, with 18 bases spanning the gap. CDR3 loop: CASSLRTPAQVNEQFF. CDR3 nucleotides: TGCGCCAGCAGCTTAAGAACCCCAGCGCAGGTCAATGAGCAGTTCTTC.

This clonotype turned up a few times. V and J are TRBV12-3 or TRBV12-4 and TRBJ2-1, with TRBD2 identical over 9 bases. The CDR3 contains 15 residues. After removal of 2 bases from V and 8 bases from J, the junction contained 7 bases not matched to a gene. CDR3 nucleotide sequence: TGTGCCAGCAGTTTATCGGCGGGGGGGCCTCATGAGCAGTTCTTC. Protein: CASSLSAGGPHEQFF.

There are a few counts of this clonotype. The chain recombines TRBV12-3 or TRBV12-4 with TRBJ1-4; 9 positions match TRBD1. The CDR3 totals 14 residues. The V and J ends lost 6 bases and 7 bases, in that order; junction bases with no gene match: 6. Here the CDR3 DNA reads TGTGCCAGCAGGGGGACAGGGTATGGTGAAAAACTGTTTTTT. It specifies CASRGTGYGEKLFF.

There are a few counts of this clonotype. This chain joins TRBV7-8 and TRBJ2-7, with 10 bases that match TRBD1. This CDR3 is 16 amino acids long. Trimming at V came to 5 bases and at J to 2 bases, leaving 9 bases not matched to a gene. CDR1 and CDR2 (germline): SGHVS, FQNEAQ. CDR3 region: CASSIVPGQGTYEQYF. The CDR3 coding sequence is TGTGCCAGCAGCATAGTACCGGGACAGGGGACCTACGAGCAGTACTTC.